The 26 T cell receptor beta chains below all came from one sample that was sequenced in a study of breast tumors, draining lymph nodes, adjacent tissues. Axillary draining lymph nodes of breast cancer patients supplied the node samples. TCRdb called the multiplex PCR reads again in MiXCR, with one record for every CDR3 protein. The top ten hold 2% to 2.5% of the sample, which has 140,000 to 150,000 distinct CDR3 sequences, around a third seen once. Material: axillary lymph node tissue. All receptors come from a female donor with breast cancer. Some clones in this sample may be carry-over from other donors' samples.

The V call is TRBV20-1, the J call TRBJ2-3, with no clear D. With 0 bases removed from V and 1 base from J, the gap between germline ends came to 11 bases. The CDR3 has 15 residues. Per the germline V gene, CDR1 is DFQATT and CDR2 is SNEGSKA (reference sequence). The CDR3 nucleotides are TGCAGTGCTAGAGACATTACAAGAGGCACAGATACGCAGTATTTT. Amino acids: CSARDITRGTDTQYF.

This clonotype was recorded at least ten times. This chain connects TRBV28 to TRBJ2-3; D may match TRBD1 or TRBD2 (5 bases each). The CDR3 has 17 residues. Germline V CDR1 and CDR2: MDHEN, SYDVKM. Trimming removed 6 bases at V and 0 bases at J, with 19 bases between. CDR3 bases: TGTGCCAGCAGAAGGAACTACGGGGCGGTCAGCACAGATACGCAGTATTTT. Its protein product is CASRRNYGAVSTDTQYF.

At least ten counts were recorded for this clonotype. The V call is TRBV12-5, the J call TRBJ1-5, with TRBD1 identical over 9 bases. Trimming removed 5 bases from V and 4 bases from J; junction bases left unmatched: 9. The CDR3 is made up of 16 amino acids. Germline assignment: CDR1 LGHNT and CDR2 FRNRAP. CDR3 nucleotide sequence: TGTGCTAGTGGTGCTACCCTTGACAGGGGGAATCAGCCCCAGCATTTT. Protein product: CASGATLDRGNQPQHF.

This clonotype was counted ten times or more. The chain combines TRBV2 with TRBJ1-4; tentative D call: TRBD1 (5 bases). The germline V gene has CDR1 SNHLY and CDR2 FYNNEI. The CDR3 is made up of 13 amino acids. Trimming pared 4 bases from V and 3 bases from J, leaving 6 bases between. The DNA for the CDR3 is TGTGCCAGCAGTGCACAGGCTAATGAAAAACTGTTTTTT. Translation gives CASSAQANEKLFF.

This clonotype was counted at least ten times. CDR3 amino acids: CASSFPAGTGEQYF. The DNA for the CDR3 is TGTGCCAGCAGCTTTCCCGCAGGAACGGGTGAGCAGTACTTC. The genes are TRBV11-2 and TRBJ2-7; unclear D gene. CDR3 size: 14 residues. CDR1 SGHAT and CDR2 FQNNGV come from the germline V gene. V lost 3 bases and J lost 7, with 16 bases in between.

This clonotype came up many times. The V and J genes are TRBV19 and TRBJ1-4, with TRBD1 matching 7 bases. Germline V gene sequence: CDR1 LNHDA, CDR2 SQIVND (reference sequence). V trimming: 6 bases; J trimming: 8 bases; junction bases outside the gene matches: 9. The CDR3 contains 14 residues. The CDR3 spells CASSPGGAYEKLFF. The CDR3 coding sequence is TGTGCCAGTAGCCCAGGGGGGGCTTACGAAAAACTGTTTTTT.

The chain is built from TRBV20-1 and TRBJ2-7, with 9 bases that match TRBD2. The V and J ends lost 0 bases and 2 bases, in that order; junction bases with no gene match: 2. The CDR3 consists of 14 residues. Per the germline V gene, CDR1 is DFQATT and CDR2 is SNEGSKA (reference sequence). The CDR3 reads CSARDAGGPYEQYF. The CDR3 nucleotides are TGCAGTGCTAGAGATGCGGGAGGGCCCTACGAGCAGTACTTC.

This clonotype has at least ten counts. This chain joins TRBV20-1 and TRBJ2-7; 8 bases are shared with TRBD1. Germline lookup yields CDR1 DFQATT and CDR2 SNEGSKA (reference sequence). CDR3 length equals 13 residues. CDR3: CSVRDRSAYEQYF. DNA of the CDR3: TGCAGCGTCCGGGACAGGTCCGCCTACGAGCAGTACTTC.

The rearrangement uses TRBV20-1 and TRBJ2-5, with D possibly matching TRBD1 (6 bases). The germline CDR1 and CDR2 sequences are DFQATT and SNEGSKA (reference sequence). This CDR3 spans 15 amino acids. V was clipped by 0 bases and J by 11 bases, with 22 bases between them. The CDR3 is CSARDLLQGSGGQYF. DNA for the CDR3: TGCAGTGCTAGAGATCTGCTGCAGGGGAGTGGCGGGCAGTACTTC.

This clonotype was counted at least ten times. CDR3: CASSTTGGGQPQHF. The CDR3 DNA is TGTGCCAGCAGCACCACGGGCGGAGGGCAGCCCCAGCATTTT. The chain employs TRBV9 and TRBJ1-5; D ambiguous. From germline, CDR1 is SGDLS and CDR2 YYNGEE. The CDR3 spans 14 residues. V lost 4 bases and J lost 7, with 15 bases in between. Combining the CDR3 with reference TRBV9 and TRBJ1-5 gives the whole variable domain DSGVTQTPKHLITATGQRVTLRCSPRSGDLSVYWYQQSLDQGLQFLIQYYNGEERAKGNILERFSAQQFPDLHSELNLSSLELGDSALYFCASSTTGGGQPQHFGDGTRLSIL.

This clonotype was seen repeatedly, ten times or more. V usage is TRBV4-2 and J usage is TRBJ2-1; D tentatively fits TRBD1 or TRBD2 (6 bases each). The germline V gene encodes CDR1 LGHNA and CDR2 YNFKEQ. V lost 1 base to trimming and J lost 10 bases, with 11 bases between them. The CDR3 runs 13 residues. The CDR3 DNA reads as TGTGCCAGCAGCCAAGGGAGGGGGACGGAGCAGTTCTTC. Protein: CASSQGRGTEQFF.

A remark on this clonotype: A much larger clonotype is one base distant, so this may be a read error. The chain employs TRBV5-4 and TRBJ2-7; 7 bases are a match to TRBD1. Germline CDR1 and CDR2: SGHNT and YYREEE (reference sequence). The CDR3 spans 14 residues. V shed 4 bases and J 3 bases; nucleotides not matched to a gene: 7. CDR3: CASSGPGQSYEQYV. DNA of the CDR3: TGTGCCAGCAGCGGACCGGGACAGAGCTACGAGCAGTACGTC.

A word on this clonotype: A much larger clone differs by one base, so this may be a read error. The final CDR3 position lacks the conserved phenylalanine or tryptophan, pointing to a likely read error. The V gene is TRBV19, the J gene TRBJ2-7; D is possibly TRBD1 (5 bases). Trimming removed 3 bases from V and 3 bases from J, with 18 bases in between. Germline CDR1 and CDR2: LNHDA and SQIVND (reference sequence). The CDR3 spans 16 residues. The CDR3 loop is CASSIRQGYRFYEQYS. CDR3 coding DNA: TGTGCCAGTAGTATTAGGCAGGGATATCGCTTCTACGAGCAGTACTCC.

This clonotype occurred many times. The chain joins TRBV6-4 to TRBJ1-6, with D perhaps TRBD1 (6 bases). CDR3 length: 14 amino acids. Germline CDR1 and CDR2: MRHNA and SNTAGT. V was clipped by 0 bases and J by 9 bases, with 9 bases between them. In nucleotides, the CDR3 is TGTGCCAGCAGTGACTCGGACAGAGCTTCACCCCTCCACTTT. This gives the protein CASSDSDRASPLHF.

About this clonotype: The conserved phenylalanine or tryptophan is not found at the CDR3 terminus, so this likely reflects a read error. The rearrangement links TRBV3-1 to TRBJ1-2; D perhaps matches TRBD1 (6 bases). The V and J ends lost 0 bases and 8 bases respectively, with 13 bases between them. This CDR3 is 14 amino acids long. Germline V gives CDR1 LGHDT, CDR2 YNNKEL (reference sequence). The CDR3 spells CASSQEGARAGYTL. Written as DNA, the CDR3 is TGTGCCAGCAGCCAAGAGGGGGCGCGGGCGGGCTACACCCTC.

Many counts were recorded for this clonotype. The chain recombines TRBV12-3 or TRBV12-4 with TRBJ1-6; 11 bases fit TRBD1. J was trimmed by 4 bases and V by 3 bases; bases with no gene match: 5. The CDR3 loop spans 17 amino acids. The CDR3 region is CASSFRTGGGYNSPLHF. The CDR3 nucleotides read TGTGCCAGCAGTTTCCGGACAGGGGGCGGGTATAATTCACCCCTCCACTTT.

This clonotype was detected many times. The junction differs from germline at one of its ends, possibly a read error. This rearrangement joins TRBV6-7 to TRBJ2-6; D remains ambiguous. TRBV6-7 is annotated as an ORF whose role is uncertain. The CDR3 has 17 amino acids. The CDR3 spells CASSHSINLSGANVLTF. The CDR3 DNA is TGTGCCAGCAGTCACTCGATCAATCTCTCTGGGGCCAACGTCCTGACTTTC.

The count of this clonotype is one. The gene calls are TRBV6-5 and TRBJ2-7; D not resolved. Deletions cut 0 bases from V and 2 bases from J, with 8 bases between. The CDR3 contains 14 residues. Per the germline V gene, CDR1 is MNHEY and CDR2 is SVGAGI. DNA for the CDR3: TGTGCCAGCAGTTACTCCGCAGATCCCTACGAGCAGTACTTC. It yields the protein CASSYSADPYEQYF.

The V and J genes are TRBV5-1 and TRBJ2-7; TRBD2 matches 7 bases. The CDR3 loop spans 12 amino acids. Germline CDR1 is SGHRS and CDR2 is YFSETQ. V was clipped by 4 bases and J by 12 bases; unmatched bases: 10. This CDR3 reads CASSLTGTKLYF. CDR3 nucleotide sequence: TGCGCCAGCAGCCTGACCGGGACTAAACTGTACTTC.

In this sample, this clonotype turned up a few times. A clone one base away is much larger, so this may be a read error. The chain carries TRBV5-6 and TRBJ2-7; D possibly uses TRBD1 or TRBD2 (5 bases each). Trimming cost V 0 bases and J 4 bases, with 11 bases left between them. Germline lookup yields CDR1 SGHDT and CDR2 YYEEEE. The length of the CDR3 is 14 residues. The CDR3: CASSLVGPSYEQYV. Written as DNA, the CDR3 is TGTGCCAGCAGCTTGGTGGGACCGAGTTACGAGCAGTACGTC.

Details on this clonotype: This may be a read error: a much more frequent sequence differs by one nucleotide. V gene TRBV6-1 combines with J gene TRBJ2-7; TRBD1 agrees at 8 bases. The V gene's germline CDR1 is MNHNS and CDR2 SASEGT. The CDR3 runs 12 residues. CDR3 region: CASSQVPGQAVF. The CDR3 nucleotides read TGTGCCAGCAGTCAAGTCCCGGGACAGGCCGTTTTC.

On this clonotype: A read error may be the cause here, since a much bigger clone is one base away. The CDR3 does not close with the conserved phenylalanine or tryptophan, likely indicating a read error. The chain employs TRBV9 and TRBJ1-2; a possible D gene is TRBD1 (6 bases). The CDR3 has 13 amino acids. Looked up from germline, CDR1 is SGDLS and CDR2 is YYNGEE. The V end was cut by 4 bases, the J end by 5 bases, with 12 bases between. Here the CDR3 reads CASSPDGQYGYTS. The CDR3, as DNA: TGTGCCAGCAGCCCAGATGGACAGTATGGCTACACCTCC.

Many counts were recorded for this clonotype. This chain uses TRBV2 with TRBJ2-1, with a tentative D call TRBD2 (6 bases). The ends were cut back, 4 bases at V and 4 bases at J, with 14 bases in the middle. CDR1 is SNHLY and CDR2 is FYNNEI in the germline V gene. This CDR3 has 15 amino acids. CDR3 DNA: TGTGCCAGCAGTGTAGAGGGTAGCGGATACAATGAGCAGTTCTTC. This encodes CASSVEGSGYNEQFF.

This clonotype has ten or more counts. The chain uses TRBV6-5 and TRBJ1-2; no firm D call. The CDR3 loop spans 15 amino acids. The V end lost 0 bases, the J end lost 2 bases, and 10 bases lay between the germline ends. CDR1 MNHEY and CDR2 SVGAGI come from the germline V gene. The CDR3 DNA is TGTGCCAGCAGTTACTCTCGAGGGCAGAACTATGGCTACACCTTC. As protein: CASSYSRGQNYGYTF.

This clonotype was seen ten or more times. The junction does not match germline at one end; this may be a read error. V usage is TRBV19 and J usage is TRBJ1-5, with D possibly TRBD1 on 5 matching bases. Germline CDR1 and CDR2: LNHDA and SQIVND (reference sequence). This CDR3 comprises 14 residues. CDR3 region: CASSIRDSTQPQHF. CDR3 nucleotide sequence: TGTGCCAGTAGTATTCGTGACAGCACTCAGCCCCAGCATTTT.

In regard to this clonotype: This is likely a read error, given that the CDR3 carries no conserved phenylalanine or tryptophan at its end. The chain uses TRBV7-7 and TRBJ2-5; 8 bases are shared with TRBD1. Germline V gene lookup returns CDR1 SSHAT and CDR2 FNYEAQ (reference sequence). CDR3 length: 14 residues. CDR3 DNA sequence: TGTGCTAGCAGCGTCTACAGGGGGCAAGAGACCCAGTACCTC. Amino acids: CASSVYRGQETQYL.